These 14 T cell receptor beta chains share one sample of origin, sequenced in a study of T-cell memory formation after mild COVID-19. MiXCR was run by TCRdb on the 5' RACE reads, yielding one entry per CDR3 protein. The sample shows 200,000 to 250,000 distinct CDR3 sequences, about 16% of them seen only once. Sequences were obtained from PBMCs or a T cell subset sorted from them (not recorded which). The receptors were sampled from a man aged 18 to 30 who had mild COVID-19 (a few samples of this study predate the infection). Cell type and time point are not known.

Here the CDR3 DNA reads TGTGCCACCAGCAGAGAACAGGGGGCGTATAGGACTGAAGCTTTCTTT. Translation gives CATSREQGAYRTEAFF. The chain is built from TRBV15 and TRBJ1-1; TRBD1 matches 9 bases. V shed 0 bases and J 5 bases; nucleotides not matched to a gene: 7. The CDR3 spans 16 residues. The germline V gene encodes CDR1 LNHNV and CDR2 YYDKDF (reference sequence).

This clonotype was seen only a few times. J is TRBJ2-3 and V is TRBV6-2 or TRBV6-3, with 9 bases lining up with TRBD2. V trimming: 6 bases; J trimming: 11 bases; junction bases outside the gene matches: 12. CDR1 is MNHEY, CDR2 SVGEGT, per germline. CDR3 length equals 14 residues. The DNA for the CDR3 is TGTGCCAGCAGACGCGGCGGGGGGGCCGCATGGCAGTATTTT. As protein: CASRRGGGAAWQYF.

This chain connects TRBV4-1 to TRBJ2-3; 7 bases line up with TRBD2. J lost 5 bases, V lost 1 base, and 3 bases had no gene match. In germline, CDR1 is MGHRA, CDR2 YSYEKL. This CDR3 comprises 14 residues. The DNA of the CDR3 is TGCGCCAGCAGCCAAGCGGGGGGATTAGATACGCAGTATTTT. Its protein is CASSQAGGLDTQYF.

The CDR3 loop reads CASSLWSGSQETQYF. The CDR3 DNA is TGTGCCAGCAGTTTATGGTCGGGGTCCCAAGAGACCCAGTACTTC. V and J are TRBV28 and TRBJ2-5; D is perhaps TRBD2 (5 bases). The CDR3 has 15 amino acids. Germline V gene lookup returns CDR1 MDHEN and CDR2 SYDVKM. The V end was cut by 0 bases, the J end by 1 base, with 9 bases between.

This rearrangement joins TRBV3-1 to TRBJ2-1; no clear D. Per germline, CDR1 LGHDT and CDR2 YNNKEL (reference sequence). The CDR3 totals 14 residues. Deletions cut 1 base from V and 2 bases from J, with 6 bases between. Here the CDR3 DNA reads TGTGCCAGCAGCCAAGTACGTACCTACAATGAGCAGTTCTTC. Protein sequence: CASSQVRTYNEQFF.

V usage is TRBV20-1 and J usage is TRBJ1-5, with a tentative D call TRBD1 (6 bases). Germline V gene sequence: CDR1 DFQATT, CDR2 SNEGSKA (reference sequence). The CDR3 length is 16 residues. The V end was cut by 1 base, the J end by 2 bases, with 15 bases between. The CDR3 nucleotides read TGCAGTGCTAGAGTCCGAGGCAGGGGTGGCAATCAGCCCCAGCATTTT. It yields the protein CSARVRGRGGNQPQHF.

The genes are TRBV14 and TRBJ2-5, with 11 bases fitting TRBD2. Germline values: CDR1 SGHDN, CDR2 FVKESK. There are 18 residues in the CDR3. The J segment lost 5 bases and the V segment lost 2 bases, leaving 13 bases of the junction unmatched. This CDR3 is CASSQFASSGGSGETQYF. The CDR3 nucleotides read TGTGCCAGCAGCCAATTCGCCTCTAGCGGGGGGTCGGGTGAGACCCAGTACTTC.

Points on this clonotype: The junction differs from germline at one of its ends, possibly a read error. This rearrangement joins TRBV7-7 to TRBJ2-5; D might be TRBD1 (6 bases). This CDR3 contains 15 residues. Germline V gene sequence: CDR1 SSHAT, CDR2 FNYEAQ (reference sequence). CDR3: CASSPARGIQETQYF. Written as DNA, the CDR3 is TGTGCTAGCAGCCCTGCCAGGGGTATCCAAGAGACCCAGTACTTC.

There are a few counts of this clonotype. The genes are TRBV5-1 and TRBJ2-3; D perhaps matches TRBD1 (5 bases). The length of the CDR3 is 16 residues. Trimming removed 0 bases from V and 0 bases from J, with 11 bases in between. The germline V gene has CDR1 SGHRS and CDR2 YFSETQ. CDR3 sequence reads: CASSLVGRTSTDTQYF. The CDR3 DNA reads TGCGCCAGCAGCTTGGTGGGCAGGACAAGCACAGATACGCAGTATTTT.

V gene TRBV5-5 combines with J gene TRBJ1-1, with unresolved D. The CDR3 is made up of 16 amino acids. Trimming removed 2 bases at V and 1 base at J, with 15 bases between. The V gene's germline CDR1 is SGHKS and CDR2 YYEKEE (reference sequence). CDR3 bases: TGTGCCAGCAGCTTCGACTACAGAGATTGGAACACTGAAGCTTTCTTT. Translation gives CASSFDYRDWNTEAFF.

The genes are TRBV4-3 and TRBJ2-2, with D uncertain. V gave up 1 base and J gave up 1 base, with 10 bases separating them. This CDR3 is built from 16 residues. Germline values: CDR1 LGHNA, CDR2 YSLEER. This chain's CDR3 is CASSQVGLGNTGELFF. In nucleotides, the CDR3 is TGCGCCAGCAGCCAAGTAGGCTTGGGGAACACCGGGGAGCTGTTTTTT.

This clonotype was found a few times. The chain employs TRBV5-1 and TRBJ1-4; D unresolved. The CDR3 has 12 amino acids. Germline CDR1 reads SGHRS; CDR2 reads YFSETQ. With 0 bases removed from V and 8 bases from J, the gap between germline ends came to 5 bases. CDR3 loop: CASSLVGEKLFF. CDR3 nucleotides: TGCGCCAGCAGCTTGGTGGGAGAAAAACTGTTTTTT. Combining the CDR3 with reference TRBV5-1 and TRBJ1-4 gives the whole variable domain KAGVTQTPRYLIKTRGQQVTLSCSPISGHRSVSWYQQTPGQGLQFLFEYFSETQRNKGNFPGRFSGRQFSNSRSEMNVSTLELGDSALYLCASSLVGEKLFFGSGTQLSVL.

The gene calls are TRBV12-3 or TRBV12-4 and TRBJ1-4; D is perhaps TRBD1 (6 bases). The CDR3 is 13 amino acids. Deletions cut 8 bases from V and 12 bases from J, with 19 bases between. The CDR3 DNA sequence: TGTGCCAGCTCCCGGGGGCAGCTTGTGCAACTGTTTTTT. It codes for CASSRGQLVQLFF.

The V call is TRBV7-2, the J call TRBJ2-4, with D tentatively TRBD1 (6 bases). The CDR3 consists of 16 residues. The V gene's germline CDR1 is SGHTA and CDR2 FQGNSA. V was clipped by 4 bases and J by 8 bases, with 21 bases between them. The CDR3, as DNA: TGTGCCAGCAGCTCATGGCCCGGGGTCAGGGGAGACATTCAGTACTTC. Its protein product is CASSSWPGVRGDIQYF. Together with reference TRBV7-2 and TRBJ2-4, the CDR3 gives the full variable domain: GAGVSQSPSNKVTEKGKDVELRCDPISGHTALYWYRQSLGQGLEFLIYFQGNSAPDKSGLPSDRFSAERTGGSVSTLTIQRTQQEDSAVYLCASSSWPGVRGDIQYFGAGTRLSVL.